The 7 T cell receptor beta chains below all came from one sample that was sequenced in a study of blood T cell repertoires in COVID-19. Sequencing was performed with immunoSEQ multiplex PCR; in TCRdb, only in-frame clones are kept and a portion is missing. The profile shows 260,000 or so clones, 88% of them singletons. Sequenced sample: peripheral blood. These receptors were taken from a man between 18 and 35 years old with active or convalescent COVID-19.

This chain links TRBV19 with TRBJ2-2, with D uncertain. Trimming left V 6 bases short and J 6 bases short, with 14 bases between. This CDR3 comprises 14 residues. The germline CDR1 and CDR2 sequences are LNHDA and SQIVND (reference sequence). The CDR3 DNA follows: TGTGCCAGTAGCCCTAGAAGGTTGGCCGGGGAGCTGTTTTTT. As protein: CASSPRRLAGELFF.

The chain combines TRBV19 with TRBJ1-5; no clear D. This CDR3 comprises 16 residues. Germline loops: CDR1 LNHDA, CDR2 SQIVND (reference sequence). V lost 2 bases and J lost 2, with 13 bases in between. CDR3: CASSIITGKGNQPQHF. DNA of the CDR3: TGTGCCAGTAGTATAATTACGGGGAAGGGCAATCAGCCCCAGCATTTT.

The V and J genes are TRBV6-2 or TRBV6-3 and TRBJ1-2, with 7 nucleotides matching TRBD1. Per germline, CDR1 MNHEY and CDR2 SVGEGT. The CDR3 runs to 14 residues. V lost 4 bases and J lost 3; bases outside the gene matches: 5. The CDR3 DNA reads TGTGCCAGCAGTTGGACAGGCTTGGACTATGGCTACACCTTC. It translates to CASSWTGLDYGYTF.

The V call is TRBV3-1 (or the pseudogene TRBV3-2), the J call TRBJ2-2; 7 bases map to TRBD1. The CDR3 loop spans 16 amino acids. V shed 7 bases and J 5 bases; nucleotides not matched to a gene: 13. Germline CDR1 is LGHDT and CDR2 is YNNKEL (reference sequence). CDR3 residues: CASTGDRERYTGELFF. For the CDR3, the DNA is TGTGCCAGCACCGGAGACAGGGAACGTTATACCGGGGAGCTGTTTTTT.

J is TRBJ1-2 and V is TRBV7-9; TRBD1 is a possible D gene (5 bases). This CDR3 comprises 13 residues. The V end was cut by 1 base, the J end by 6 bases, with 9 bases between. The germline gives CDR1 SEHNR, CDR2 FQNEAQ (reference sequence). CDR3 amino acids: CASSLGQQNGYTF. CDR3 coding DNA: TGTGCCAGCAGCTTAGGACAGCAGAATGGCTACACCTTC. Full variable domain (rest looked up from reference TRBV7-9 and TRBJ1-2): DTGVSQNPRHKITKRGQNVTFRCDPISEHNRLYWYRQTLGQGPEFLTYFQNEAQLEKSRLLSDRFSAERPKGSFSTLEIQRTEQGDSAMYLCASSLGQQNGYTFGSGTRLTVV.

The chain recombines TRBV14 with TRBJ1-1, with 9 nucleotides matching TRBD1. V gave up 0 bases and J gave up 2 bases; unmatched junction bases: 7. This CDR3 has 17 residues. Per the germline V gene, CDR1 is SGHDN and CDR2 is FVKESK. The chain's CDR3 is CASSQDRGTGINTEAFF. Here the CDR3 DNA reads TGTGCCAGCAGCCAAGATCGTGGGACAGGGATAAACACTGAAGCTTTCTTT. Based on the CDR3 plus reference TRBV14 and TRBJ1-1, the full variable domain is EAGVTQFPSHSVIEKGQTVTLRCDPISGHDNLYWYRRVMGKEIKFLLHFVKESKQDESGMPNNRFLAERTGGTYSTLKVQPAELEDSGVYFCASSQDRGTGINTEAFFGQGTRLTVV.

CDR3 amino acids: CASSLGTEAFF. The CDR3 nucleotides read TGTGCCAGCAGCTTAGGGACAGAAGCTTTCTTT. The genes are TRBV4-2 and TRBJ1-1; a weak D match, TRBD1 (6 bases). This CDR3 contains 11 residues. V lost 5 bases and J 8 bases, leaving 9 bases between the germline ends. The germline V gene encodes CDR1 LGHNA and CDR2 YNFKEQ.